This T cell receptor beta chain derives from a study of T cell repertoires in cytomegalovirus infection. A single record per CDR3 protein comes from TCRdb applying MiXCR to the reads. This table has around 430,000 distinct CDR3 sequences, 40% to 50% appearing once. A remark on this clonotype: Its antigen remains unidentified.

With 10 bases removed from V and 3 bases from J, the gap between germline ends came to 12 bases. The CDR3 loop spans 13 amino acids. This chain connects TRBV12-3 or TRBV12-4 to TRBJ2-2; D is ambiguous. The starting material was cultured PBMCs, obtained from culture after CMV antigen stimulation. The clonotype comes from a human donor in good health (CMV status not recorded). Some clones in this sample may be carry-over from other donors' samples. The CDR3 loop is CAISDSHTGELFF. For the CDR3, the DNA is TGTGCCATATCCGACTCGCACACCGGGGAGCTGTTTTTT.